This is a list of T cell receptor beta chains from one sample in a study of T cell clonotyping in hematopoietic cell transplantation. Produced via immunoSEQ multiplex PCR; TCRdb's table is partial and in-frame only. The sample records approximately 41,000 clones, approximately 95% being singletons. The sample was peripheral blood mononuclear cells. The source is a young man in good health. Some clones in this sample may be carry-over from other donors' samples. CDR3s include the opening cysteine and the closing phenylalanine or tryptophan. Each record gives: V gene, CDR3 length, CDR3 protein.

>TRBV13|14
CASSLGLAAHVLTF
>TRBV11-2|12
CASSLGTDTQYF
>TRBV12-5|13
CAGEGSPDYEQYF
>TRBV27|14
CASRAGTVNYGYTF
>TRBV5-6|13
CASSLAGGHTQYF
>TRBV6-1|16
CASSEVGGGNTDTQYF
>TRBV12-5|18
CASGWGLAGPTGANVLTF
>TRBV27|15
CASSFGRQVTYEQYF
>TRBV5-6|18
CASSFGPAGPPGGNTIYF
>TRBV6-1|12
CASSRDGYEQYF
>TRBV9|17
CASSVGLGTGWNNEQFF
>TRBV10-3|14
CAIRDRQKRPEAFF
>TRBV19|13
CASSIDRETEAFF
>TRBV7-2|14
CASSLPQSYTEAFF
>TRBV7-3|15
CASSSRLEIGDTQYF
>TRBV6-5|16
CASSYSPGAHTGELFF
>TRBV7-9|15
CASSLGTVNSYGYTF
>TRBV19|13
CASNRGQDEKLFF
>TRBV7-2|13
CASSFFPSNEQYF
>TRBV6-1|14
CASSRGGMGDTQYF
>TRBV7-9|14
CASSLRWEVDEQFF
>TRBV30|13
CAWSGDGLTEAFF
>TRBV5-1|14
CASSLGLTQETQYF
>TRBV27|13
CASSLFGGTEAFF
>TRBV6-5|13
CASSSVSDTEAFF
>TRBV9|13
CASSIGGYNEQFF
>TRBV11-3|13
CASSRGRGEKLFF
>TRBV5-1|15
CASSLASGDNQPQHF
>TRBV27|13
CASSLVTGNEQFF
>TRBV7-2|13
CASSLEGLGPSYF
>TRBV29-1|14
CSGNSGANTGELFF
>TRBV30|14
CAWNLQGTMEPQHF
>TRBV5-1|14
CASSLSETNYGYTF
>TRBV4-3|15
CASSQEGDYGHEQFF
>TRBV19|16
CASSIVLDGSSYEQYF
>TRBV11-3|17
CASSLDADAGGTYEQYF
>TRBV5-4|14
CASSLKGYNYGYTF
>TRBV28|12
CASSLSSYEQYF
>TRBV12-5|14
CASGLVQGGVEAFF
>TRBV5-1|13
CASSLPTAYGYTF
>TRBV5-1|15
CASSLTGVLDEKLFF
>TRBV4-3|14
CASSPPRDPGEQYF
>TRBV7-8|15
CASSLSGSGANVLTF
>TRBV5-4|17
CASSPLRAGAYQETQYF
>TRBV7-2|16
CASSLGRGAAADTQYF
>TRBV2|14
CASSVSGASYEQYF
>TRBV10-3|14
CAISEGGIYQPQHF
>TRBV14|14
CASSQVGQGYGYTF
>TRBV27|11
CASSPVETQYF
>TRBV11-3|17
CASSLERTSATYNEQFF
>TRBV4-1|15
CASTTIQSSGNTIYF
>TRBV15|17
CATAAEYHGLNTGELFF
>TRBV9|15
CASSVEPALNEKLFF
>TRBV11-2|13
CASSLYYNQPQHF